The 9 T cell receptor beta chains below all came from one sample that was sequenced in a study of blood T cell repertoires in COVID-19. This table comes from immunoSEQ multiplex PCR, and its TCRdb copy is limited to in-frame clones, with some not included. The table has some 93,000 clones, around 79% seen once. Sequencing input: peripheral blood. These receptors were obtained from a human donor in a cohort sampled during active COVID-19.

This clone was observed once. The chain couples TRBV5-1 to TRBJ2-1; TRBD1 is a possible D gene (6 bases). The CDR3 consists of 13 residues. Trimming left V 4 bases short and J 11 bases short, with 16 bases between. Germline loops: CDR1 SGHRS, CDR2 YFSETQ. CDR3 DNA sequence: TGCGCCAGCAGCGAGGGACACTCGACGCAGCAGTTCTTC. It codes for CASSEGHSTQQFF.

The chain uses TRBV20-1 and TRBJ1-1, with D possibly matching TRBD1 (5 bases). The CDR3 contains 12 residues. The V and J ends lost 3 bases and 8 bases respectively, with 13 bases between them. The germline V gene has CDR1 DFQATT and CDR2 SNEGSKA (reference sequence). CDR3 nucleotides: TGCAGTGCTAGTATTCGGGGGATAGAAGCTTTCTTT. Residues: CSASIRGIEAFF.

The CDR3 DNA reads TGTGCCAGCAGCTTAGTTCCTGGAGAATTAAGCACAGATACGCAGTATTTT. It translates to CASSLVPGELSTDTQYF. The chain links TRBV7-2 to TRBJ2-3; D is unresolved. V dropped 1 base and J dropped 0 bases, with 14 bases sitting between them. Germline V gene lookup returns CDR1 SGHTA and CDR2 FQGNSA. This CDR3 is built from 17 residues.

The CDR3 DNA reads as TGCGCCAGCAGCCCAGACCCCATAGGACTAGCGGGAGCCCCCGGGGAGCTGTTTTTT. Protein: CASSPDPIGLAGAPGELFF. J is TRBJ2-2 and V is TRBV4-1; 13 nucleotides align to TRBD2. J was trimmed by 6 bases and V by 4 bases; bases with no gene match: 14. The CDR3 covers 19 residues. Germline-derived CDR1 and CDR2 are MGHRA and YSYEKL.

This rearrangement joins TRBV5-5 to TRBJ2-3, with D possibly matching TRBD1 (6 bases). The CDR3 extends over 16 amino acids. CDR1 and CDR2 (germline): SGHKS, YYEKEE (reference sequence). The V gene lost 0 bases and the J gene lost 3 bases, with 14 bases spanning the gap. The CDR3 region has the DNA TGTGCCAGCAGCTTGGAGACCGAGGGGGAAACAGATACGCAGTATTTT. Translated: CASSLETEGETDTQYF.

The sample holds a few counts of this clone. The CDR3 is CASSKVRDRYNEQFF. CDR3 coding DNA: TGTGCCAGCAGCAAAGTGCGGGACAGATACAATGAGCAGTTCTTC. V is TRBV21-1 and J is TRBJ2-1; TRBD1, the D gene given by the table, was not confirmed from the DNA. TRBV21-1 has pseudogene status. This CDR3 region has 15 residues.

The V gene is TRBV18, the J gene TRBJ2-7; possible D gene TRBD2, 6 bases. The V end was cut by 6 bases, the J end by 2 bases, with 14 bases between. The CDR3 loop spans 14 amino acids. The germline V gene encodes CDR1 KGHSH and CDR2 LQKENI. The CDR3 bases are TGTGCCAGCTCCGGGGACTCGGCCGCCTACGAGCAGTACTTC. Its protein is CASSGDSAAYEQYF.

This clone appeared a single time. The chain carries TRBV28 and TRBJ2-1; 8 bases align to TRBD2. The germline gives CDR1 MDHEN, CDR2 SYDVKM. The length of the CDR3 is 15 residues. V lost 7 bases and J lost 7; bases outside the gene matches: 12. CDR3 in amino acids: CASTPAGEVSNEQFF. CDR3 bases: TGTGCCAGCACCCCAGCGGGAGAGGTTTCAAATGAGCAGTTCTTC.

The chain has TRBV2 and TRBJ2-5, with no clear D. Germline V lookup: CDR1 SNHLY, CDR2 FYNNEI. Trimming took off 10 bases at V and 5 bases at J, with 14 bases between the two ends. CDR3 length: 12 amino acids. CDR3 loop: CATQSQSETQYF. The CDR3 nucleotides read TGTGCCACCCAATCCCAGTCGGAGACCCAGTACTTC.